The sequence of this TCR beta chain was determined in a study of tumor-infiltrating lymphocytes in primary liver carcinoma. Joint extraction of RNA and DNA used roughly 20-33 mg of bulk tissue that was unsorted. TCR beta cDNA was prepared out of 450 to 500 ng total RNA by means of a constant-region primer. Researchers made the TCR beta libraries by running three nested multiplex PCR rounds with slightly modified ARM-PCR. The two initial PCR rounds, around 11 cycles each, used TRBV1-TRBV30 forward and C-beta reverse primers. MiXCR, run by TCRdb on the multiplex PCR reads, gives a single entry per CDR3 protein. The sample has 55,000 to 70,000 distinct CDR3 sequences, 65% to 80% seen once. Trimming at V came to 5 bases and at J to 7 bases, leaving 14 bases not matched to a gene. Germline CDR1 and CDR2: SEHNR and FQNEAQ (reference sequence). CDR3 size: 16 residues. To note about this clonotype: Possible read error: a much larger clone is one base away.

This receptor was identified in a man aged 35 to 55 with primary liver carcinoma and hepatitis B virus infection. The J gene is TRBJ2-1, the V gene TRBV7-9; 7 nucleotides align to TRBD2. Material for sequencing was liver tumor tissue from sampling region 2. The subset is: tumor region T2, inferior pole. The CDR3 reads CASSPTGGSGKNEQFF. The CDR3 DNA reads as TGTGCCAGCAGCCCTACTGGCGGGAGTGGGAAGAATGAGCAGTTCTTC.